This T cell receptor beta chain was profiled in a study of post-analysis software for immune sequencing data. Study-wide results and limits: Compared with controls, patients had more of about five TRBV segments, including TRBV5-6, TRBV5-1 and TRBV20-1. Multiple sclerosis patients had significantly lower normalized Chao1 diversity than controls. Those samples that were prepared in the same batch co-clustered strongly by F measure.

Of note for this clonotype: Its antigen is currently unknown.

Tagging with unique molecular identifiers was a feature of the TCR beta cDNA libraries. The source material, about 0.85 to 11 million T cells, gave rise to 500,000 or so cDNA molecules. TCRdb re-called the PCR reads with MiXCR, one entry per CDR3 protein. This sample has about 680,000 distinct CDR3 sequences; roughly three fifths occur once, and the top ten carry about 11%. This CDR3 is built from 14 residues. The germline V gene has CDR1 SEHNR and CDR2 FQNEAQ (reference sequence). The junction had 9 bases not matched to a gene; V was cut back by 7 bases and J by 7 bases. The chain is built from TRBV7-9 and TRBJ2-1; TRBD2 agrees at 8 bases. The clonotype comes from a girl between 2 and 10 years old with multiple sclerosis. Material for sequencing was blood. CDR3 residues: CASTRSGGRNEQFF. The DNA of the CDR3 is TGTGCCAGCACCCGTTCTGGCGGGAGGAATGAGCAGTTCTTC.